One sample yielded the 22 T cell receptor beta chains listed below, sequenced in a study of persistence of HIV-infected CD4 T cells. No cognate antigen is known for these TCRs. Sequencing used immunoSEQ version 4 in survey mode. The data were produced by immunoSEQ multiplex PCR, yet TCRdb's version contains in-frame clones alone and is incomplete. Of 35,000 to 45,000 clones in the sample, about 91% are singletons; the top ten hold 1.3%. Cells were stimulated nonspecifically with anti-CD3/anti-CD28 magnetic beads. Sorting of responding CD4+ T cells relied on upregulated CD40 ligand together with CD69. This specimen was CD4+ T cells sorted from PBMCs after approximately 19-hour stimulation, taken from a patient who received antiretroviral therapy. These receptors all stem from an adult man with HIV who was CMV-seropositive.

This chain links TRBV6-6 with TRBJ2-7; 10 nucleotides match TRBD1. CDR3 length: 15 amino acids. Germline values: CDR1 MNHNY, CDR2 SVGAGI (reference sequence). V lost 2 bases and J lost 2; bases outside the gene matches: 3. CDR3 sequence: CASSYGGTGAYEQYF. The CDR3 DNA is TGTGCCAGCAGTTACGGGGGGACAGGGGCCTACGAGCAGTACTTC.

This chain connects TRBV19 to TRBJ2-3; no clear D. The CDR3 length is 14 residues. The V end lost 0 bases, the J end lost 2 bases, and 6 bases lay between the germline ends. CDR1 and CDR2 from the germline V gene are LNHDA and SQIVND (reference sequence). CDR3 nucleotide sequence: TGTGCCAGTAGTATAGATTTATACACAGATACGCAGTATTTT. Amino acid sequence: CASSIDLYTDTQYF.

The V and J genes are TRBV18 and TRBJ2-3; TRBD2 might be the D (5 bases). There are 16 residues in the CDR3. The germline gives CDR1 KGHSH, CDR2 LQKENI. V was trimmed by 0 bases and J by 5 bases, leaving 15 bases between them. CDR3 in amino acids: CASSPPGRGVGDTQYF. The DNA for the CDR3 is TGTGCCAGCTCACCACCCGGACGGGGTGTGGGAGATACGCAGTATTTT.

The CDR3 coding sequence is TGTGCCAGCAGTTTAACGCAGGGGGCGCGTCGGGGCTCCTACGAGCAGTACTTC. The encoded protein is CASSLTQGARRGSYEQYF. This sequence joins TRBV27 and TRBJ2-7, with 8 bases aligning to TRBD1. The germline gives CDR1 MNHEY, CDR2 SMNVEV (reference sequence). This CDR3 region has 18 residues. V trimming: 2 bases; J trimming: 0 bases; junction bases outside the gene matches: 12.

The rearrangement uses TRBV27 and TRBJ1-1, with D hard to call. The CDR3 extends over 14 amino acids. The ends were cut back, 8 bases at V and 4 bases at J, with 17 bases in the middle. Germline-derived CDR1 and CDR2 are MNHEY and SMNVEV (reference sequence). The CDR3 is CASGSSLRTTEAFF. The CDR3 nucleotides read TGTGCCAGCGGAAGTTCTCTCAGGACCACTGAAGCTTTCTTT.

V gene TRBV5-1 combines with J gene TRBJ2-1, with 11 nucleotides matching TRBD2. The ends lost 3 bases at V and 6 bases at J; junction bases unmatched: 8. This CDR3 has 16 amino acids. CDR1 and CDR2 (germline): SGHRS, YFSETQ. The CDR3 sequence is CASSSGAGTSGNEQFF. CDR3 in DNA: TGCGCCAGCAGCTCAGGGGCCGGGACTAGCGGCAATGAGCAGTTCTTC.

Concerning this clone itself: The junction departs from germline at one end; a sequencing error may be responsible. The rearrangement links TRBV2 to TRBJ2-5; 8 nucleotides agree with TRBD2. CDR1 is SNHLY and CDR2 is FYNNEI in the germline V gene. The CDR3 is made up of 15 amino acids. DNA for the CDR3: TGTGCCAGCAGAGAAGATAGCGGGATTAAAGAGACCCAGTACTTC. Its translation is CASREDSGIKETQYF.

This clone was detected only a few times. V gene TRBV9 combines with J gene TRBJ1-1, with TRBD1 matching 8 bases. CDR3 size: 15 residues. V lost 1 base to trimming and J lost 0 bases; unmatched junction nucleotides: 2. Per germline, CDR1 SGDLS and CDR2 YYNGEE. The CDR3 DNA reads as TGTGCCAGCAGCGTAACAGGGGGATTGAACACTGAAGCTTTCTTT. It yields the protein CASSVTGGLNTEAFF.

The rearrangement links TRBV7-6 to TRBJ2-5; 7 positions match TRBD1. Germline V CDR1 and CDR2: SGHVS, FNYEAQ. Trimming removed 4 bases from V and 5 bases from J; junction bases left unmatched: 10. The CDR3 length is 15 residues. The CDR3 DNA reads as TGTGCCAGCAGCTCCCGACAGGGACAAACGGAGACCCAGTACTTC. As protein: CASSSRQGQTETQYF.

The chain couples TRBV6-5 to TRBJ1-1; D perhaps matches TRBD1 (6 bases). Germline assignment: CDR1 MNHEY and CDR2 SVGAGI. V lost 0 bases to trimming and J lost 4 bases, with 12 bases between them. CDR3 length: 15 amino acids. The CDR3 nucleotides read TGTGCCAGCAGTTACTCGTTACAGGGAGCCACTGAAGCTTTCTTT. Translated: CASSYSLQGATEAFF.

This sequence joins TRBV10-1 and TRBJ2-3; TRBD1 aligns across 8 bases. Germline V gene data show CDR1 as WNHNN and CDR2 as SYGVQD (reference sequence). The CDR3 has 14 residues. V dropped 4 bases and J dropped 1; count of bases not matched to a gene: 1. DNA for the CDR3: TGCGCCAGCAGTGTGACAGGGGGCACAGATACGCAGTATTTT. This gives the protein CASSVTGGTDTQYF.

The V gene is TRBV24-1, the J gene TRBJ2-5, with D perhaps given as TRBD1 or TRBD2 (5 bases each). From germline, CDR1 is KGHDR and CDR2 SFDVKD. The CDR3 totals 13 residues. V lost 4 bases and J 1 base, leaving 6 bases between the germline ends. The CDR3 bases are TGTGCCACCAGTGAGGGGGTCCAAGAGACCCAGTACTTC. This gives the protein CATSEGVQETQYF.

V usage is TRBV27 and J usage is TRBJ1-5; perhaps TRBD1 as D (6 bases). Trimming shortened V by 2 bases and J by 5 bases, and 13 bases separated the two germline ends. The CDR3 covers 15 residues. From germline, CDR1 is MNHEY and CDR2 SMNVEV (reference sequence). The chain's CDR3 is CASSLQGLRDQPQHF. Here the CDR3 DNA reads TGTGCCAGCAGTTTACAGGGGCTAAGGGATCAGCCCCAGCATTTT.

This chain connects TRBV3-1 (or the pseudogene TRBV3-2) to TRBJ2-2; no clear D. This CDR3 has 16 amino acids. Germline assignment: CDR1 LGHDT and CDR2 YNNKEL (reference sequence). Trimming left V 0 bases short and J 6 bases short, with 14 bases between. CDR3 protein: CASSQDNRRKAGELFF. The CDR3 region has the DNA TGTGCCAGCAGCCAAGACAACCGCCGGAAGGCCGGGGAGCTGTTTTTT.

The CDR3 reads CASSESEQPQHF. CDR3 coding DNA: TGCGCCAGCAGTGAGTCGGAACAGCCCCAGCATTTT. The chain is built from TRBV10-1 and TRBJ1-5; D call uncertain. Trimming pared 0 bases from V and 7 bases from J, leaving 4 bases between. There are 12 residues in the CDR3. In germline, CDR1 is WNHNN, CDR2 SYGVQD (reference sequence).

The chain links TRBV6-5 to TRBJ2-1; D possibly corresponds to TRBD1 (5 bases). V was trimmed by 8 bases and J by 10 bases, leaving 15 bases between them. CDR3 length: 12 amino acids. Germline CDR1 reads MNHEY; CDR2 reads SVGAGI. The CDR3 nucleotides read TGTGCCAGCCGGAAGGGGCTCGGGGAGCAGTTCTTC. Translation gives CASRKGLGEQFF.

The gene calls are TRBV13 and TRBJ2-2; a possible D gene is TRBD2 (5 bases). Germline CDR1 reads PRHDT; CDR2 reads FYEKMQ (reference sequence). The CDR3 length is 15 residues. V lost 3 bases and J lost 0, with 8 bases in between. The CDR3 is CASSLRLSNTGELFF. CDR3 nucleotide sequence: TGTGCCAGCAGCTTGAGACTATCGAACACCGGGGAGCTGTTTTTT.

This chain joins TRBV10-3 and TRBJ1-3, with 11 bases identical to TRBD1. The CDR3 covers 16 residues. J lost 0 bases, V lost 5 bases, and 3 bases had no gene match. The V gene's germline CDR1 is ENHRY and CDR2 SYGVKD. The CDR3 nucleotides read TGTGCCATCAGTCGGACAGGGGGCTTCTCTGGAAACACCATATATTTT. Translating gives CAISRTGGFSGNTIYF.

This clone came up once. The rearrangement links TRBV6-5 to TRBJ2-1; no definite D call. The CDR3 covers 14 residues. V shed 4 bases and J shed 0 bases, with 7 bases lying between them. Germline CDR1 and CDR2: MNHEY and SVGAGI. The CDR3 sequence: CASSWKFSYNEQFF. CDR3 sequence (DNA): TGTGCCAGCAGTTGGAAATTCTCCTACAATGAGCAGTTCTTC.

The V call is TRBV7-2, the J call TRBJ2-2; 8 bases fit TRBD2. The junction had 4 bases not matched to a gene; V was cut back by 1 base and J by 6 bases. Germline V gives CDR1 SGHTA, CDR2 FQGNSA. CDR3 length: 15 residues. For the CDR3, the DNA is TGTGCCAGCAGCTTAGGTAGCGGGATCGCCGGGGAGCTGTTTTTT. Encoded protein: CASSLGSGIAGELFF.

V gene TRBV5-1 combines with J gene TRBJ1-1; D not certain. This CDR3 comprises 12 residues. Germline V gene lookup returns CDR1 SGHRS and CDR2 YFSETQ. The V gene lost 6 bases and the J gene lost 5 bases, with 11 bases spanning the gap. CDR3 region: CASNQVGTEAFF. CDR3 bases: TGCGCCAGCAACCAGGTGGGGACTGAAGCTTTCTTT.

The chain carries TRBV15 and TRBJ2-1; D unclear. The CDR3 length is 13 residues. V was cut by 7 bases and J by 0 bases, with 7 bases left in between. CDR1 is LNHNV and CDR2 is YYDKDF in the germline V gene (reference sequence). DNA for the CDR3: TGTGCCACCAAGACTGGCTCCTACAATGAGCAGTTCTTC. It specifies CATKTGSYNEQFF. The variable domain in full, with the rest retrieved from reference TRBV15 and TRBJ2-1, is DAMVIQNPRYQVTQFGKPVTLSCSQTLNHNVMYWYQQKSSQAPKLLFHYYDKDFNNEADTPDNFQSRRPNTSFCFLDIRSPGLGDTAMYLCATKTGSYNEQFFGPGTRLTVL.